What follows are 12 T cell receptor beta chains derived from one specimen sequenced in a study of cytomegalovirus exposure and HLA in healthy donors. Amplification used 60 Vbeta primers and 13 Jbeta primers. Libraries were prepared by immunoSEQ multiplex PCR; TCRdb keeps only in-frame clonotypes and omits some of them. The sample includes around 140,000 clones, more than 75% of them seen just once. Source material: PBMCs. The receptors stem from a woman aged 45-65 years in good health and CMV-seropositive.

In its sample, this clone was seen once. This rearrangement joins TRBV6-5 to TRBJ2-2; TRBD2 matches 10 bases. The CDR3 loop spans 14 amino acids. Trimming at V came to 6 bases and at J to 6 bases, leaving 4 bases not matched to a gene. CDR1 is MNHEY and CDR2 is SVGAGI in the germline V gene. The CDR3 is CASRPGTSAGELFF. As DNA, the CDR3 is TGTGCCAGCAGGCCCGGGACTAGCGCCGGGGAGCTGTTTTTT.

This clone was counted a few times. The chain couples TRBV2 to TRBJ1-1; the match to TRBD1 covers 9 bases. Germline V gene sequence: CDR1 SNHLY, CDR2 FYNNEI. This CDR3 is 15 amino acids long. Unmatched junction bases numbered 7, after V lost 4 bases and J lost 4 bases. CDR3 sequence reads: CASSGGGTGLTEAFF. For the CDR3, the DNA is TGTGCCAGCAGTGGGGGTGGGACAGGGCTCACTGAAGCTTTCTTT.

This clone showed up just once. The chain carries TRBV7-6 and TRBJ2-1; D perhaps matches TRBD2 (6 bases). V gave up 1 base and J gave up 1 base, with 11 bases separating them. Germline CDR1 and CDR2: SGHVS and FNYEAQ. The CDR3 consists of 16 residues. This CDR3 is CASSLEGGTSYNEQFF. As DNA, the CDR3 is TGTGCCAGCAGCTTAGAAGGCGGGACTTCCTACAATGAGCAGTTCTTC. Together with reference TRBV7-6 and TRBJ2-1, the CDR3 gives the full variable domain: GAGVSQSPRYKVTKRGQDVALRCDPISGHVSLYWYRQALGQGPEFLTYFNYEAQQDKSGLPNDRFSAERPEGSISTLTIQRTEQRDSAMYRCASSLEGGTSYNEQFFGPGTRLTVL.

This sequence joins TRBV2 and TRBJ2-2; 11 positions match TRBD2. Trimming at V came to 6 bases and at J to 5 bases, leaving 2 bases not matched to a gene. The CDR3 is 14 residues long. The germline V gene encodes CDR1 SNHLY and CDR2 FYNNEI. CDR3 in DNA: TGTGCCAGCAGGACTAGCGGGGAGACCGGGGAGCTGTTTTTT. The encoded protein is CASRTSGETGELFF.

The gene calls are TRBV2 and TRBJ1-5; a weak D match, TRBD1 (5 bases). Deletions cut 2 bases from V and 2 bases from J, with 13 bases between. The CDR3 is made up of 16 amino acids. Germline CDR1 and CDR2: SNHLY and FYNNEI. The DNA for the CDR3 is TGTGCCAGCAGTGAACCGACAGTGGAAGGCAATCAGCCCCAGCATTTT. Residues: CASSEPTVEGNQPQHF.

The chain joins TRBV30 to TRBJ1-3; D ambiguous. The CDR3 consists of 15 residues. Trimming took 3 bases from V and 8 from J, leaving 20 bases between them. CDR1 and CDR2 (germline): GTSNPN, SVGIG (reference sequence). Here the CDR3 DNA reads TGTGCCTGGAGGCTAGGGCACTCGGGGATAGACACCATATATTTT. Translated, it gives CAWRLGHSGIDTIYF.

The chain uses TRBV7-2 and TRBJ2-1; D possibly corresponds to TRBD2 (5 bases). The germline gives CDR1 SGHTA, CDR2 FQGNSA. The CDR3 spans 17 residues. Between the trimmed V and J ends, which lost 1 base and 0 bases, there was a span of 13 bases. CDR3 sequence reads: CASSLERGLISYNEQFF. DNA of the CDR3: TGTGCCAGCAGCTTAGAAAGAGGGCTAATCTCCTACAATGAGCAGTTCTTC.

The J gene is TRBJ1-2, the V gene TRBV7-2; 7 bases align to TRBD1. The CDR3 spans 13 residues. With 2 bases clipped from V and 4 bases from J, the junction kept 1 base outside the gene matches. CDR1 is SGHTA and CDR2 is FQGNSA in the germline V gene. Here the CDR3 DNA reads TGTGCCAGCAGCTTACAGGGGGGCTATGGCTACACCTTC. It yields the protein CASSLQGGYGYTF.

This chain joins TRBV19 and TRBJ2-1, with 10 nucleotides matching TRBD2. Germline V gene lookup returns CDR1 LNHDA and CDR2 SQIVND (reference sequence). This CDR3 region has 15 residues. The V and J ends lost 5 bases and 9 bases, in that order; junction bases with no gene match: 10. DNA of the CDR3: TGTGCCAGTAGTCCCCAGCGGGGGGGTAGGAGTGAGCAGTTCTTC. Translated, it gives CASSPQRGGRSEQFF. Using reference TRBV19 and TRBJ2-1 for the parts outside the CDR3, the full variable domain is DGGITQSPKYLFRKEGQNVTLSCEQNLNHDAMYWYRQDPGQGLRLIYYSQIVNDFQKGDIAEGYSVSREKKESFPLTVTSAQKNPTAFYLCASSPQRGGRSEQFFGPGTRLTVL.

This chain joins TRBV4-3 and TRBJ1-1; D may be TRBD1 (6 bases). V lost 7 bases, J lost 5 bases, and 20 bases lay in between. Germline CDR1 LGHNA, CDR2 YSLEER. CDR3 length: 15 residues. CDR3: CASTLTRGGVTEAFF. The CDR3 DNA reads TGCGCCAGCACACTCACACGGGGGGGCGTTACTGAAGCTTTCTTT.

This clone was detected a few times. V and J are TRBV19 and TRBJ2-3, with 9 bases identical to TRBD2. Trimming took 3 bases from V and 2 from J; bases not matched to a gene: 9. From germline, CDR1 is LNHDA and CDR2 SQIVND (reference sequence). The CDR3 has 17 residues. CDR3 amino acids: CASSIRGGRGSTDTQYF. In DNA form, the CDR3 reads TGTGCCAGTAGTATCCGGGGCGGGAGGGGTTCCACAGATACGCAGTATTTT.

This chain's CDR3 is CASSYDRGIYEQYF. CDR3 DNA sequence: TGTGCCAGCAGCTACGACAGGGGGATCTACGAGCAGTACTTC. This sequence joins TRBV6-6 and TRBJ2-7; 9 positions agree with TRBD1. CDR1 MNHNY and CDR2 SVGAGI come from the germline V gene (reference sequence). J was trimmed by 3 bases and V by 6 bases; bases with no gene match: 6. The CDR3 loop spans 14 amino acids.